The 10 T cell receptor beta chains listed next were all sequenced from one sample in a study of cytomegalovirus exposure and HLA in healthy donors. It was with 60 Vbeta and 13 Jbeta primers that the PCR ran. Profiled with immunoSEQ multiplex PCR; TCRdb holds only in-frame clones, not every one. The sample holds over 120,000 clones, around 80% seen once. Source material: PBMCs. These receptors were taken from a man aged 40-55 years in good health and CMV-seronegative.

This clone has a single count. The sample has other DNA sequences that encode this CDR3 too. The chain uses TRBV9 and TRBJ1-3, with D possibly TRBD1 on 6 matching bases. CDR3 length: 15 amino acids. V was pared by 2 bases and J by 0 bases, with 9 bases between. Germline loops: CDR1 SGDLS, CDR2 YYNGEE. In DNA form, the CDR3 reads TGTGCCAGCAGCGTGCAGGGGACCTCTGGAAACACCATATATTTT. Translating gives CASSVQGTSGNTIYF.

The V gene is TRBV6-5, the J gene TRBJ1-1; 9 nucleotides agree with TRBD1. In germline, CDR1 is MNHEY, CDR2 SVGAGI. The CDR3 covers 14 residues. The J segment lost 9 bases and the V segment lost 7 bases, leaving 12 bases of the junction unmatched. CDR3 protein: CASNLGGQGMKAFF. The CDR3 DNA follows: TGTGCCAGCAACCTTGGGGGACAGGGCATGAAAGCTTTCTTT.

The rearrangement links TRBV29-1 to TRBJ1-2; possibly TRBD1 for D (6 bases). CDR1 is SQVTM, CDR2 ANQGSEA, per germline. V gave up 4 bases and J gave up 1 base, with 13 bases separating them. The CDR3 covers 14 residues. The CDR3 bases are TGCAGCGTTGTGGGTCAGGGGTATAACTATGGCTACACCTTC. This translates into CSVVGQGYNYGYTF.

The chain uses TRBV9 and TRBJ2-7, with a tentative D call TRBD2 (6 bases). Germline V CDR1 and CDR2: SGDLS, YYNGEE. The CDR3 sequence is 15 residues long. Trimming shortened V by 2 bases and J by 5 bases, and 17 bases separated the two germline ends. The CDR3 region is CASSVSSTSRDEQYF. In nucleotides, the CDR3 is TGTGCCAGCAGCGTGAGTTCGACTAGTCGAGACGAGCAGTACTTC.

V is TRBV19 and J is TRBJ1-5, with a weak D call TRBD1 (6 bases). Trimming removed 4 bases at V and 0 bases at J, with 10 bases between. This CDR3 comprises 15 residues. CDR1 is LNHDA, CDR2 SQIVND, per germline (reference sequence). This CDR3 reads CASSTTGISNQPQHF. CDR3 DNA sequence: TGTGCCAGTAGTACGACAGGAATTAGCAATCAGCCCCAGCATTTT.

The V call is TRBV7-9, the J call TRBJ1-2; 11 bases line up with TRBD1. The CDR3 sequence is 15 residues long. The ends lost 1 base at V and 8 bases at J; junction bases unmatched: 6. In germline, CDR1 is SEHNR, CDR2 FQNEAQ (reference sequence). The CDR3 DNA reads TGTGCCAGCAGCTTAGAAGGACAGGGGGCGCAGGGCTACACCTTC. It is translated as CASSLEGQGAQGYTF.

DNA for the CDR3: TGCAGCGGACTAGCCCAAGAGACCCAGTACTTC. Amino acid sequence: CSGLAQETQYF. V is TRBV29-1 and J is TRBJ2-5; 7 nucleotides agree with TRBD2. The CDR3 loop spans 11 amino acids. Trimming cost V 7 bases and J 1 base; bases outside gene matches: 0. The germline V gene has CDR1 SQVTM and CDR2 ANQGSEA. Filled out from reference TRBV29-1 and TRBJ2-5, the complete variable domain reads SAVISQKPSRDICQRGTSLTIQCQVDSQVTMMFWYRQQPGQSLTLIATANQGSEATYESGFVIDKFPISRPNLTFSTLTVSNMSPEDSSIYLCSGLAQETQYFGPGTRLLVL.

This clone was found once. The chain recombines TRBV28 with TRBJ2-1, with a possible D match to TRBD2 (5 bases). Trimming cost V 5 bases and J 1 base, with 12 bases left between them. Germline V gives CDR1 MDHEN, CDR2 SYDVKM. CDR3 length: 15 amino acids. CDR3: CASSHQRQSYNEQFF. CDR3 sequence (DNA): TGTGCCAGCAGTCACCAGCGGCAGTCCTACAATGAGCAGTTCTTC.

The chain employs TRBV6-6 and TRBJ1-1; 9 nucleotides match TRBD1. Germline trimming cut 6 bases from V and 8 bases from J; bases unmatched to any gene: 7. This CDR3 comprises 13 residues. Germline CDR1 is MNHNY and CDR2 is SVGAGI (reference sequence). In nucleotides, the CDR3 is TGTGCCAGCAGGGCAGGACAGGGGTACGAAGCTTTCTTT. It specifies CASRAGQGYEAFF.

The chain couples TRBV19 to TRBJ2-1; 10 bases fit TRBD1. The V gene's germline CDR1 is LNHDA and CDR2 SQIVND (reference sequence). The CDR3 consists of 14 residues. After removal of 6 bases from V and 3 bases from J, the junction contained 2 bases not matched to a gene. In nucleotides, the CDR3 is TGTGCCAGTAGGGGGACAGGGGACTACAATGAGCAGTTCTTC. Its translation is CASRGTGDYNEQFF.